This is a list of T cell receptor beta chains from one sample in a study of shared clonotypes between healthy human individuals. The protocol was immunoSEQ multiplex PCR, while the TCRdb copy is restricted to in-frame clones and leaves out a portion. The sample shows over a million clones, roughly 74% of them seen only once. Specimen: memory CD4+ T cells from PBMCs. The receptors derive from a man younger than 35 in good health. Some clones in this sample may be carry-over from other donors' samples. Both conserved end residues are part of each CDR3. The D gene is left open where the match is weak. Some rows mark clone size as missing; the rest say once, few, many or name a class of expanded clone.

abundance,d_gene,j_gene,v_gene,CDR3aa,CDR3nt
.,TRBD2,TRBJ2-7,TRBV27,CASSLSGGSSYEQYF,TGTGCCAGCAGTTTATCTGGCGGGAGCTCCTACGAGCAGTACTTC
.,.,TRBJ2-2,TRBV28,CALAQGGSTGELFF,TGTGCCCTAGCCCAGGGAGGAAGCACCGGGGAGCTGTTTTTT
.,.,TRBJ1-3,TRBV9,CASSVGGPSKAGNTIYF,TGTGCCAGCAGCGTAGGGGGACCATCCAAGGCGGGAAACACCATATATTTT
.,.,TRBJ2-7,TRBV5-1,CASKPRDSSYEQYF,TGCGCCAGTAAACCCCGGGACTCCTCCTACGAGCAGTACTTC
.,.,TRBJ2-7,TRBV11-1,CASSFRQSSYEQYF,TGTGCCAGCAGCTTTCGACAGAGCTCCTACGAGCAGTACTTC
.,TRBD2,TRBJ2-1,TRBV7-3,CASTNRGGRAGFDEQFF,TGTGCCAGCACTAACAGGGGCGGGAGGGCCGGTTTCGATGAGCAGTTCTTC
few,.,TRBJ2-2,TRBV5-1,CASKSLIPHTGELFF,TGCGCCAGCAAAAGTTTGATCCCTCACACCGGGGAGCTGTTTTTT
.,.,TRBJ2-7,TRBV2,CASIRDTGLGSKYF,TGTGCCAGCATCCGGGACACGGGGTTGGGGAGTAAGTACTTC
.,TRBD1,TRBJ1-5,TRBV28,CASRGSRGPVQPQHF,TGTGCCAGCAGGGGCTCGAGGGGGCCCGTTCAGCCCCAGCATTTT
.,.,TRBJ2-5,TRBV2,CASHEYRSQETQYF,TGTGCCAGCCATGAGTACAGGAGTCAAGAGACCCAGTACTTC
once,.,TRBJ2-2,TRBV6-6,CASSYLERTNTGELFF,TGTGCCAGCAGTTATTTGGAGCGGACGAACACCGGGGAGCTGTTTTTT
.,.,TRBJ2-7,TRBV11-2,CASSLQPGVIEQYF,TGTGCCAGCAGCTTACAGCCGGGGGTTATCGAGCAGTACTTC
.,TRBD1,TRBJ2-1,TRBV28,CASSFPGTGVQMGARNEQFF,TGTGCCAGCAGTTTTCCCGGGACAGGGGTCCAAATGGGTGCTAGGAATGAGCAGTTCTTC
once,.,TRBJ1-1,TRBV7-2,CASSPQTLGKAFF,TGTGCCAGCAGTCCCCAAACCTTAGGGAAAGCTTTCTTT
.,.,TRBJ1-5,TRBV1,CTSSQDHWLGGGNQPQHF,TGCACCAGCAGCCAAGATCATTGGTTGGGGGGGGGCAATCAGCCCCAGCATTTT
.,.,TRBJ2-7,TRBV20-1,CSAMTVYEQYF,TGCAGTGCTATGACAGTGTACGAGCAGTACTTC
.,.,TRBJ2-7,TRBV2,CASSASKNTYEQYF,TGTGCCAGCAGTGCAAGTAAAAACACCTACGAGCAGTACTTC
few,TRBD1,TRBJ2-1,TRBV5-4,CASSLTGDSYNEQFF,TGTGCCAGCAGCTTAACAGGGGACTCCTACAATGAGCAGTTCTTC
once,.,TRBJ1-1,TRBV12-2,CASRLASGGEATEAFF,TGTGCAAGTCGCTTAGCGTCGGGAGGGGAGGCCACTGAAGCTTTCTTT
many,.,TRBJ1-1,TRBV7-9,CASSVTVNTEAFF,TGTGCCAGCAGCGTGACAGTGAACACTGAAGCTTTCTTT
.,TRBD2,TRBJ2-5,TRBV4-3,CASSRQRETGETQYF,TGCGCCAGCAGCCGTCAGCGGGAGACTGGGGAGACCCAGTACTTC
.,.,TRBJ2-1,TRBV7-9,CASSLGDGPYNEQFF,TGTGCCAGCAGCTTAGGGGACGGACCGTACAATGAGCAGTTCTTC
.,TRBD1,TRBJ1-5,TRBV11-2,CASSLEGRDRNQPQHF,TGTGCCAGCAGCTTAGAGGGCCGGGACAGAAATCAGCCCCAGCATTTT
.,.,TRBJ2-5,TRBV1,CTSMGRQETQYF,TGCACCAGCATGGGTAGGCAAGAGACCCAGTACTTC
.,.,TRBJ2-1,TRBV7-9,CASSKVGGAAGTNEQFF,TGTGCCAGTTCCAAGGTGGGGGGCGCGGCCGGGACCAATGAGCAGTTCTTC